This T cell receptor beta chain was profiled in a study of vaccination and CD4 T cells after COVID-19. The length of the CDR3 is 17 residues. Germline V CDR1 and CDR2: LNHDA, SQIVND (reference sequence). J was trimmed by 0 bases and V by 4 bases; bases with no gene match: 6. With the Oncomine TCR Beta short-read assay, DNA from cultured CD4+ T cells was sequenced. TCRdb re-derived calls from the PCR reads in MiXCR, one entry per CDR3 protein. The sample lists about 20,000 distinct CDR3 sequences, about three fifths occurring once. Indicated treatment: approximately 11-day PBMC culture with coronavirus spike peptide pools or control peptides (ViraFEST assay). As to this clonotype: No antigen is known for it.

The TCR sequence derives from a human donor who had recovered from COVID-19. Sequenced material: CD4+ T cells from blood, cultured in vitro. J is TRBJ2-2 and V is TRBV19; 9 nucleotides align to TRBD1. As DNA, the CDR3 is TGTGCCAGTAGTACAGTCAGGACAGGGGCGAACACCGGGGAGCTGTTTTTT. Residues: CASSTVRTGANTGELFF.